These 15 T cell receptor beta chains were sequenced from one sample in a study of cytomegalovirus exposure and HLA in healthy donors. Both 60 Vbeta primers and 13 Jbeta primers went into the PCR. Measured with immunoSEQ multiplex PCR; TCRdb has only the in-frame clones, and not every one. The sample records about 200,000 clones, roughly four fifths being singletons. The source material was PBMCs. These TCRs come from a man under 40 in good health and CMV-seronegative.

DNA for the CDR3: TGTGCCAGCAGATCTACTGGGACAGGGACAGATACGCAGTATTTT. As protein: CASRSTGTGTDTQYF. The chain is built from TRBV11-2 and TRBJ2-3; 9 bases agree with TRBD1. Losses at the gene ends were 6 bases for V and 3 bases for J; bases not matched to a gene: 7. The CDR3 length is 15 residues. Germline values: CDR1 SGHAT, CDR2 FQNNGV.

The chain has TRBV10-1 and TRBJ2-1, with a possible D match to TRBD2 (5 bases). The V end lost 7 bases, the J end lost 5 bases, and 6 bases lay between the germline ends. Germline-derived CDR1 and CDR2 are WNHNN and SYGVQD (reference sequence). This CDR3 has 11 residues. The CDR3 loop is CASKEDNEQFF. The CDR3 DNA is TGCGCCAGCAAGGAGGACAATGAGCAGTTCTTC.

This clone was counted a single time. This rearrangement joins TRBV19 to TRBJ1-1, with D possibly TRBD1 on 5 matching bases. V shed 5 bases and J shed 5 bases, with 12 bases lying between them. There are 13 residues in the CDR3. CDR1 is LNHDA, CDR2 SQIVND, per germline (reference sequence). In DNA, the CDR3 is TGTGCCAGTAGTCTATACCAGGGAACTGAAGCTTTCTTT. It yields the protein CASSLYQGTEAFF.

The gene calls are TRBV5-1 and TRBJ1-2; weak D call: TRBD1 (5 bases). The CDR3 has 15 residues. V gave up 4 bases and J gave up 7 bases, with 20 bases separating them. CDR1 and CDR2 (germline): SGHRS, YFSETQ. The CDR3 region is CASSPVRGDFGGYTF. In DNA form, the CDR3 reads TGCGCCAGCAGCCCGGTACGAGGGGACTTCGGTGGCTACACCTTC.

The J gene is TRBJ2-3, the V gene TRBV6-5; D might be TRBD1 (6 bases). This CDR3 has 15 amino acids. Germline values: CDR1 MNHEY, CDR2 SVGAGI. Trimming removed 2 bases at V and 1 base at J, with 10 bases between. This chain's CDR3 is CASSYRDTRTDTQYF. The CDR3 nucleotides are TGTGCCAGCAGTTACCGGGACACCCGCACAGATACGCAGTATTTT.

This chain links TRBV2 with TRBJ2-1, with 12 bases matching TRBD2. The V and J ends lost 5 bases and 9 bases, in that order; junction bases with no gene match: 8. The CDR3 loop spans 15 amino acids. Germline CDR1 and CDR2: SNHLY and FYNNEI. The CDR3 here is CASSQRTSGISEQFF. DNA for the CDR3: TGTGCCAGCAGTCAAAGGACTAGCGGGATCTCTGAGCAGTTCTTC. Combining the CDR3 with reference TRBV2 and TRBJ2-1 gives the whole variable domain EPEVTQTPSHQVTQMGQEVILRCVPISNHLYFYWYRQILGQKVEFLVSFYNNEISEKSEIFDDQFSVERPDGSNFTLKIRSTKLEDSAMYFCASSQRTSGISEQFFGPGTRLTVL.

Here the CDR3 reads CATSTRTSGRSSYEQYF. CDR3 nucleotide sequence: TGTGCCACCAGCACTCGGACTAGCGGGAGGAGCTCCTACGAGCAGTACTTC. The chain employs TRBV15 and TRBJ2-7, with 14 bases identical to TRBD2. CDR3 length: 17 amino acids. Germline V gene data show CDR1 as LNHNV and CDR2 as YYDKDF (reference sequence). V shed 4 bases, J shed 0 bases, and the junction held 5 bases outside the gene matches.

The chain recombines TRBV9 with TRBJ2-3, with 7 nucleotides matching TRBD1. CDR1 and CDR2 from the germline V gene are SGDLS and YYNGEE. There are 17 residues in the CDR3. V lost 4 bases to trimming and J lost 5 bases; unmatched junction nucleotides: 16. The CDR3 nucleotides read TGTGCCAGCAGCCAATTAACAGGGGATAGTGGGAGAGATACGCAGTATTTT. Protein product: CASSQLTGDSGRDTQYF.

The V gene is TRBV10-2, the J gene TRBJ2-7, with 7 bases aligning to TRBD2. The length of the CDR3 is 14 residues. The germline V gene encodes CDR1 WSHSY and CDR2 SAAADI. V shed 11 bases and J 2 bases; nucleotides not matched to a gene: 12. This CDR3 is CAARTGLAAYEQYF. For the CDR3, the DNA is TGCGCCGCCCGGACGGGGCTAGCGGCCTACGAGCAGTACTTC.

J is TRBJ2-7 and V is TRBV19; D perhaps matches TRBD2 (6 bases). This CDR3 is built from 14 residues. Germline V lookup: CDR1 LNHDA, CDR2 SQIVND (reference sequence). V was pared by 6 bases and J by 5 bases, with 17 bases between. This CDR3 reads CASRSEGPGDEQYF. CDR3 sequence (DNA): TGTGCCAGTAGATCGGAGGGGCCCGGGGACGAGCAGTACTTC.

The rearrangement joins TRBV5-1 to TRBJ1-6, with D perhaps TRBD1 (5 bases). This CDR3 has 19 residues. V lost 3 bases and J lost 0, with 19 bases in between. CDR1 is SGHRS and CDR2 is YFSETQ in the germline V gene. The CDR3 region has the DNA TGCGCCAGCAGCTCTAAATCGACAGAAGGAAGCTCCTATAATTCACCCCTCCACTTT. This sequence encodes CASSSKSTEGSSYNSPLHF. Supplemented by reference TRBV5-1 and TRBJ1-6, the full variable domain reads KAGVTQTPRYLIKTRGQQVTLSCSPISGHRSVSWYQQTPGQGLQFLFEYFSETQRNKGNFPGRFSGRQFSNSRSEMNVSTLELGDSALYLCASSSKSTEGSSYNSPLHFGNGTRLTVT.

The chain carries TRBV5-4 and TRBJ2-7; TRBD2 is a possible D gene (7 bases). CDR3 size: 13 residues. The V gene lost 3 bases and the J gene lost 4 bases, with 11 bases spanning the gap. The germline gives CDR1 SGHNT, CDR2 YYREEE (reference sequence). Here the CDR3 DNA reads TGTGCCAGCAGCTATGGGGGGGCTTACGAGCAGTACTTC. Its protein is CASSYGGAYEQYF.

V and J are TRBV7-9 and TRBJ2-7; tentatively, D is TRBD1 (6 bases). This CDR3 contains 15 residues. Germline lookup yields CDR1 SEHNR and CDR2 FQNEAQ (reference sequence). The V gene lost 1 base and the J gene lost 0 bases, with 10 bases spanning the gap. DNA of the CDR3: TGTGCCAGCAGCTTAGGGGACATTAACTCCTACGAGCAGTACTTC. The encoded protein is CASSLGDINSYEQYF. Drawing the rest from reference TRBV7-9 and TRBJ2-7, the complete variable domain is DTGVSQNPRHKITKRGQNVTFRCDPISEHNRLYWYRQTLGQGPEFLTYFQNEAQLEKSRLLSDRFSAERPKGSFSTLEIQRTEQGDSAMYLCASSLGDINSYEQYFGPGTRLTVT.

This chain links TRBV27 with TRBJ2-1, with 7 nucleotides matching TRBD2. Germline V gene data show CDR1 as MNHEY and CDR2 as SMNVEV (reference sequence). The CDR3 is 14 residues long. The ends lost 6 bases at V and 0 bases at J; junction bases unmatched: 2. CDR3 in amino acids: CASRRLASYNEQFF. In DNA form, the CDR3 reads TGTGCCAGCAGACGACTAGCCTCCTACAATGAGCAGTTCTTC.

The J gene is TRBJ2-7, the V gene TRBV27, with 7 bases matching TRBD2. Germline CDR1 and CDR2: MNHEY and SMNVEV (reference sequence). The CDR3 has 15 residues. J was trimmed by 2 bases and V by 1 base; bases with no gene match: 5. In nucleotides, the CDR3 is TGTGCCAGCAGTTTATTGCGGGAGAGGACCTACGAGCAGTACTTC. Amino acid sequence: CASSLLRERTYEQYF.